This is a list of T cell receptor beta chains from one sample in a study of T cell repertoires in cytomegalovirus infection. In TCRdb, the reads were re-called with MiXCR into one record per CDR3 protein. The data hold approximately 730,000 distinct CDR3 sequences, with about 30% observed a single time. The antigens these receptors bind are not known. This material consisted of cultured PBMCs, taken from culture after CMV antigen stimulation. The receptors derive from a human donor in good health (CMV status not recorded). Some clones in this sample may be carry-over from other donors' samples. Both conserved end residues are trimmed from each CDR3. Clone size is shown for a subset of rows, as once, few, many or a class of expanded clone.

abundance | j_gene | v_gene | CDR3aa
- | TRBJ2-1 | TRBV20-1 | SARGLGSNEQF
few | TRBJ1-2 | TRBV6-5 | ASSYSLEPYGYT
few | TRBJ2-7 | TRBV12-3/TRBV12-4 | ASSLVGTEGYEQY
- | TRBJ2-4 | TRBV12-3/TRBV12-4 | ASSGGGPPVNIQY
few | TRBJ1-5 | TRBV12-3/TRBV12-4 | ASSFDGSNQPQH
- | TRBJ2-5 | TRBV11-3 | ASSPGQGNQETQY
- | TRBJ2-4 | TRBV7-2 | ASSLRLGRNIQY
- | TRBJ1-6 | TRBV5-1 | ASGGTADSPLH
many | TRBJ1-3 | TRBV7-8 | ASRGGSSGNTIY
few | TRBJ1-1 | TRBV27 | ASSLGASTEAF
- | TRBJ2-3 | TRBV6-1 | ASSETSTVGLAGITDTQY
few | TRBJ2-3 | TRBV7-2 | ASSPSALTDTQY
few | TRBJ2-1 | TRBV6-1 | ASSPFSDEQF
- | TRBJ2-1 | TRBV12-3/TRBV12-4 | ASSTTSGEYNEQF
- | TRBJ1-5 | TRBV19 | ASSTGGGGQPQH
- | TRBJ2-3 | TRBV5-1 | ASSLAVGGGSTDTQY
few | TRBJ2-3 | TRBV20-1 | SARVGTDTQY
few | TRBJ2-1 | TRBV12-3/TRBV12-4 | ASSLRSLRQGADNEQF
- | TRBJ2-1 | TRBV6-1 | ASSEAGLTRSYNEQF
- | TRBJ1-1 | TRBV11-2 | ASSLGRPAF
- | TRBJ2-1 | TRBV12-3/TRBV12-4 | ASSPGQGHSNEQF
- | TRBJ2-3 | TRBV2 | ASRTDTQY
few | TRBJ2-3 | TRBV20-1 | SAVTEVRSYTQY
- | TRBJ2-5 | TRBV6-1 | ASSDPGQGYQETQY
- | TRBJ2-7 | TRBV4-3 | ASSRETGAHYEQY
few | TRBJ2-6 | TRBV5-4 | AIPTGGYSGANVLT
- | TRBJ2-2 | TRBV30 | AWSTRGDPGELF
- | TRBJ1-4 | TRBV29-1 | SVERGRKEKLF
- | TRBJ2-1 | TRBV4-1 | ASSQESGSGNEQF
few | TRBJ1-1 | TRBV7-9 | ASSFQRTGNTEAF
many | TRBJ2-5 | TRBV7-2 | ASSFPLQETQY
- | TRBJ2-4 | TRBV7-9 | ASSLGAPGVNIQY
many | TRBJ1-2 | TRBV20-1 | SARETGVLRRYT
- | TRBJ2-7 | TRBV7-2 | ASSTRQGLGEQY
once | TRBJ1-2 | TRBV6-6 | ASSEPDRPNYGYT
many | TRBJ1-1 | TRBV7-2 | ASSLGGGLGEAF
many | TRBJ2-1 | TRBV7-2 | ASSLGLFTYNEQF
- | TRBJ2-3 | TRBV6-6 | AVTSGGAGGSTDTQY
few | TRBJ2-1 | TRBV5-1 | ASTLGGPYNEQF
- | TRBJ1-1 | TRBV2 | ASCRGAHNTEAF
many | TRBJ2-1 | TRBV7-2 | ASSLGAGGNEQF
- | TRBJ2-2 | TRBV19 | ASSPTQLAGELF
few | TRBJ2-5 | TRBV19 | ASSWADQETQY
- | TRBJ2-1 | TRBV3-1 | ASSQGLPGLAGLEQF
few | TRBJ2-1 | TRBV7-6 | ASSSDPFYNEQF
once | TRBJ2-4 | TRBV19 | ASSDRGPNIQY
- | TRBJ1-6 | TRBV7-8 | ASSLVRSGFSPLH
- | TRBJ2-1 | TRBV6-6 | ASRKGQGQGVSSYNEQF
- | TRBJ1-2 | TRBV7-2 | ASSNRARWGYT
- | TRBJ2-3 | TRBV6-2/TRBV6-3 | ASRRTSVFSSSTDTQY
- | TRBJ2-5 | TRBV12-3/TRBV12-4 | ASGFQTQY
- | TRBJ1-2 | TRBV4-1 | ASSQPRTENYGYT
few | TRBJ1-6 | TRBV12-3/TRBV12-4 | ASSFWDSPLH
few | TRBJ2-7 | TRBV28 | ASTAGTPSYEQY
few | TRBJ1-5 | TRBV12-3/TRBV12-4 | ASSPVSRNQPQH
- | TRBJ1-2 | TRBV29-1 | SVDTGGNGYT
few | TRBJ1-5 | TRBV5-5 | ASSLAAGSQPQH
few | TRBJ1-2 | TRBV19 | ASSPTGFHGYT
few | TRBJ2-1 | TRBV5-6 | ASSGGSSYNEQF